A single sample gave rise to the 27 T cell receptor beta chains below, sequenced in a study of T cells in Graves' hyperthyroidism and ophthalmopathy. Amplified regions were TCR beta CDR3 sequences from RNA transcripts. In the first-round RT-PCR of the TCR CDR3, the HTBI primer set was used. TCRdb independently ran MiXCR on the multiplex PCR reads; one entry per CDR3 protein. Of about 210,000 distinct CDR3 sequences detected, 18% appear once; the ten largest clones hold over 35%. The specimen sequenced was blood. The receptor set was obtained from a man aged 35-49 years with Graves' hyperthyroidism.

Ten or more counts support this clonotype. The gene calls are TRBV27 and TRBJ1-6, with D unclear. The germline V gene encodes CDR1 MNHEY and CDR2 SMNVEV (reference sequence). The CDR3 has 16 amino acids. With 4 bases removed from V and 9 bases from J, the gap between germline ends came to 19 bases. The CDR3 here is CASSSPPRLLGSPLHF. The DNA of the CDR3 is TGTGCCAGCAGTTCACCCCCGAGGTTGTTGGGTTCACCCCTCCACTTT.

This clonotype was observed many times. For the CDR3, the DNA is TGCAGTGCCAAACTAGCGGGACCCCTCAGTACGCAGTATTTT. It translates to CSAKLAGPLSTQYF. V is TRBV20-1 and J is TRBJ2-3; the match to TRBD2 covers 10 bases. Unmatched junction bases numbered 11, after V lost 6 bases and J lost 8 bases. Germline V gives CDR1 DFQATT, CDR2 SNEGSKA (reference sequence). The CDR3 has 14 amino acids.

This clonotype was recorded at least ten times. The gene calls are TRBV30 and TRBJ1-1; 9 bases match TRBD1. Looked up from germline, CDR1 is GTSNPN and CDR2 is SVGIG (reference sequence). V was clipped by 5 bases and J by 12 bases; unmatched bases: 7. The CDR3 length is 11 residues. The CDR3 DNA reads as TGTGCCTGGGACAGGGGGAGGACGACTTTCTTT. Translation: CAWDRGRTTFF.

This rearrangement joins TRBV7-2 to TRBJ2-7; D perhaps matches TRBD2 (5 bases). Trimming stripped 6 bases from V and 5 bases from J, with 23 bases between. Germline values: CDR1 SGHTA, CDR2 FQGNSA. CDR3 length: 16 amino acids. The CDR3 sequence is CASSTTRGVRLDEQYF. The DNA for the CDR3 is TGTGCCAGCAGTACTACCCGGGGAGTTAGGTTGGACGAGCAGTACTTC.

The rearrangement links TRBV19 to TRBJ2-2; unclear D gene. Germline V gives CDR1 LNHDA, CDR2 SQIVND (reference sequence). V was shortened by 5 bases and J by 6 bases, with 13 bases between the two germline ends. This CDR3 is built from 14 residues. The CDR3 spells CASSPTYFSGELFF. CDR3 DNA sequence: TGTGCCAGTAGTCCCACGTACTTCTCCGGGGAGCTGTTTTTT.

This clonotype has a count of ten or more. The genes are TRBV3-1 and TRBJ1-6; no clear D gene. This CDR3 has 14 residues. CDR1 and CDR2 (germline): LGHDT, YNNKEL (reference sequence). Trimming stripped 1 base from V and 8 bases from J, with 9 bases between. The CDR3 DNA reads as TGTGCCAGCAGCCAAGTGCCCGGGTATTCACCCCTCCACTTT. Its protein is CASSQVPGYSPLHF. Supplemented by reference TRBV3-1 and TRBJ1-6, the full variable domain reads DTAVSQTPKYLVTQMGNDKSIKCEQNLGHDTMYWYKQDSKKFLKIMFSYNNKELIINETVPNRFSPKSPDKAHLNLHINSLELGDSAVYFCASSQVPGYSPLHFGNGTRLTVT.

This chain joins TRBV9 and TRBJ1-2; D uncertain. The length of the CDR3 is 13 residues. The germline V gene encodes CDR1 SGDLS and CDR2 YYNGEE. Trimming took off 5 bases at V and 4 bases at J, with 12 bases between the two ends. DNA of the CDR3: TGTGCCAGCAGGTTGGACGAGCTCTATGGCTACACCTTC. Translation gives CASRLDELYGYTF.

This clonotype appeared many times. CDR3 DNA: TGCGCCAGCAGCTTGGAGGGGGCAGGAACTGAAGCTTTCTTT. The encoded protein is CASSLEGAGTEAFF. V and J are TRBV5-1 and TRBJ1-1, with 7 bases fitting TRBD1. Germline loops: CDR1 SGHRS, CDR2 YFSETQ. The CDR3 spans 14 residues. Losses at the gene ends were 0 bases for V and 5 bases for J; bases not matched to a gene: 4.

There are many counts of this clonotype. V is TRBV12-3 or TRBV12-4 and J is TRBJ2-5; TRBD2 matches at 8 bases. CDR3 length: 15 residues. The trim removed 5 bases at V and 0 bases at J, leaving 5 bases unmatched. This CDR3 reads CASSPTSGYQETQYF. The DNA for the CDR3 is TGTGCCAGCAGTCCAACTAGCGGATACCAAGAGACCCAGTACTTC.

This clonotype was seen repeatedly, ten times or more. V is TRBV6-2 or TRBV6-3 and J is TRBJ1-2, with unresolved D. CDR1 MNHEY and CDR2 SVGEGT come from the germline V gene. Trimming stripped 7 bases from V and 5 bases from J, with 8 bases between. The CDR3 contains 11 residues. CDR3 in DNA: TGTGCCAGCAATCCCTCGTATGGCTACACCTTC. Protein product: CASNPSYGYTF.

The rearrangement uses TRBV6-1 and TRBJ1-1; a possible D gene is TRBD1 (5 bases). V lost 6 bases, J lost 4 bases, and 15 bases lay in between. Per germline, CDR1 MNHNS and CDR2 SASEGT. This CDR3 has 14 residues. In DNA form, the CDR3 reads TGTGCCAGCAGGTTGACAGCCTTGGGCACTGAAGCTTTCTTT. Its protein is CASRLTALGTEAFF.

Ten or more counts support this clonotype. The CDR3 here is CSAFRLGGGNEQFF. The CDR3 DNA reads TGCAGTGCTTTCCGACTCGGGGGAGGGAATGAGCAGTTCTTC. The J gene is TRBJ2-1, the V gene TRBV20-1, with 7 bases that match TRBD2. Germline values: CDR1 DFQATT, CDR2 SNEGSKA (reference sequence). V trimming: 5 bases; J trimming: 7 bases; junction bases outside the gene matches: 11. The CDR3 covers 14 residues.

This clonotype was seen ten or more times. The chain combines TRBV27 with TRBJ2-3, with 11 bases lining up with TRBD2. The CDR3 consists of 16 residues. Germline V CDR1 and CDR2: MNHEY, SMNVEV (reference sequence). Trimming removed 5 bases from V and 2 bases from J; junction bases left unmatched: 6. This chain's CDR3 is CASSTYSGGATDTQYF. CDR3 nucleotide sequence: TGTGCCAGCAGTACCTATAGCGGGGGGGCCACAGATACGCAGTATTTT.

This clonotype came up many times. The J gene is TRBJ2-1, the V gene TRBV28; 9 bases agree with TRBD1. Germline values: CDR1 MDHEN, CDR2 SYDVKM. This CDR3 spans 15 amino acids. The trim removed 4 bases at V and 6 bases at J, leaving 7 bases unmatched. CDR3 loop: CASSSLDRGINEQFF. The CDR3 DNA sequence: TGTGCCAGCAGTTCCCTGGACAGGGGTATCAATGAGCAGTTCTTC.

This clonotype was seen ten or more times. Written as DNA, the CDR3 is TGTGCCAGCAGCCAAGGACAGCACCAAGAGACCCAGTACTTC. It translates to CASSQGQHQETQYF. The V and J genes are TRBV3-1 and TRBJ2-5; D is possibly TRBD1 (5 bases). The CDR3 has 14 residues. Deletions cut 1 base from V and 0 bases from J, with 6 bases between. CDR1 and CDR2 from the germline V gene are LGHDT and YNNKEL (reference sequence).

This clonotype has at least ten counts. V usage is TRBV12-3 or TRBV12-4 and J usage is TRBJ2-7, with D possibly TRBD1 on 5 matching bases. V lost 10 bases to trimming and J lost 0 bases, with 13 bases between them. The CDR3 has 13 amino acids. The CDR3 nucleotides read TGTGCCACACAGGAATCAAGCTCCTACGAGCAGTACTTC. As protein: CATQESSSYEQYF.

This clonotype was recorded once. The chain employs TRBV7-3 and TRBJ2-7; no reliable D call. Per the germline V gene, CDR1 is SGHTA and CDR2 is FQGTGA. CDR3 length: 12 residues. Trimming took 4 bases from V and 9 from J, leaving 13 bases between them. CDR3 coding DNA: TGTGCCAGCAGCTCTACTTTCGGATTGCAGTACTTC. As protein: CASSSTFGLQYF.

This chain joins TRBV19 and TRBJ2-5; TRBD2 aligns across 8 bases. The CDR3 loop spans 16 amino acids. Looked up from germline, CDR1 is LNHDA and CDR2 is SQIVND (reference sequence). Losses at the gene ends were 3 bases for V and 3 bases for J; bases not matched to a gene: 9. The CDR3 DNA follows: TGTGCCAGTAGTATGGTGTCTAGCGGGTTAAAAGAGACCCAGTACTTC. It translates to CASSMVSSGLKETQYF.

This clonotype was found once. The chain has TRBV7-3 and TRBJ2-7; D is unresolved. The V and J ends lost 4 bases and 6 bases respectively, with 10 bases between them. The germline V gene encodes CDR1 SGHTA and CDR2 FQGTGA. CDR3 length: 12 residues. CDR3 in amino acids: CASSSPGFEQYF. DNA for the CDR3: TGTGCCAGCAGCTCCCCCGGGTTCGAGCAGTACTTC. Full variable domain (missing parts from reference TRBV7-3 and TRBJ2-7): GAGVSQTPSNKVTEKGKYVELRCDPISGHTALYWYRQSLGQGPEFLIYFQGTGAADDSGLPNDRFFAVRPEGSVSTLKIQRTERGDSAVYLCASSSPGFEQYFGPGTRLTVT.

This clonotype was recorded at least ten times. This chain joins TRBV28 and TRBJ2-5; 11 bases map to TRBD1. The CDR3 loop spans 20 amino acids. Trimming cost V 4 bases and J 4 bases; bases outside gene matches: 20. CDR1 and CDR2 from the germline V gene are MDHEN and SYDVKM. The CDR3 protein is CASSYLPTLQGQGVRETQYF. CDR3 DNA: TGTGCCAGCAGTTATCTTCCGACACTACAGGGACAGGGGGTGAGAGAGACCCAGTACTTC.

This clonotype appeared many times. The V gene is TRBV28, the J gene TRBJ2-6, with a possible D match to TRBD1 (5 bases). CDR1 MDHEN and CDR2 SYDVKM come from the germline V gene. The CDR3 runs 16 residues. V lost 5 bases and J 0 bases, leaving 11 bases between the germline ends. The CDR3 loop is CASSRDRYSGANVLTF. The CDR3 DNA sequence: TGTGCCAGCAGTCGTGACAGATACTCTGGGGCCAACGTCCTGACTTTC.

The gene calls are TRBV28 and TRBJ1-2, with no clear D. Between the trimmed V and J ends, which lost 1 base and 5 bases, there was a span of 5 bases. CDR1 MDHEN and CDR2 SYDVKM come from the germline V gene. The CDR3 has 12 amino acids. The DNA for the CDR3 is TGTGCCAGCAGTTTATTGACGTATGGCTACACCTTC. It is translated as CASSLLTYGYTF.

The chain couples TRBV5-4 to TRBJ2-1; no firm D call. Per the germline V gene, CDR1 is SGHNT and CDR2 is YYREEE (reference sequence). Trimming cost V 5 bases and J 0 bases, with 12 bases left between them. The CDR3 is 15 residues long. CDR3 loop: CASSPYSSSYNEQFF. The CDR3 coding sequence is TGTGCCAGCAGTCCGTACTCGAGCTCCTACAATGAGCAGTTCTTC.

This clonotype was counted many times. V is TRBV30 and J is TRBJ1-4; D gene ambiguous. The germline V gene encodes CDR1 GTSNPN and CDR2 SVGIG (reference sequence). V lost 0 bases to trimming and J lost 8 bases, with 19 bases between them. This CDR3 contains 16 residues. The CDR3: CAWSVRKGFQGEKLFF. CDR3 bases: TGTGCCTGGAGTGTAAGAAAGGGCTTCCAAGGAGAAAAACTGTTTTTT.

The rearrangement uses TRBV5-1 and TRBJ2-6; 7 positions match TRBD1. CDR1 and CDR2 (germline): SGHRS, YFSETQ. The length of the CDR3 is 19 residues. The V and J ends lost 5 bases and 1 base, in that order; junction bases with no gene match: 15. CDR3 in amino acids: CASRPAPGQFLSGANVLTF. For the CDR3, the DNA is TGCGCCAGCAGACCCGCTCCGGGACAGTTCTTATCTGGGGCCAACGTCCTGACTTTC.

This clonotype appeared many times. This chain uses TRBV11-1 with TRBJ2-1; D ambiguous. CDR1 SGHAT and CDR2 FQDESV come from the germline V gene (reference sequence). The CDR3 length is 14 residues. V dropped 3 bases and J dropped 3 bases, with 9 bases sitting between them. CDR3 loop: CASSFRGNYNEQFF. CDR3 coding DNA: TGTGCCAGCAGCTTCCGCGGAAACTACAATGAGCAGTTCTTC.

This clonotype was picked up a small number of times. The chain couples TRBV9 to TRBJ1-1; D gene unclear. V was shortened by 2 bases and J by 0 bases, with 11 bases between the two germline ends. Germline V gene data show CDR1 as SGDLS and CDR2 as YYNGEE. CDR3 length: 15 amino acids. The CDR3 DNA reads as TGTGCCAGCAGCGTGGCCATATATTTGAACACTGAAGCTTTCTTT. It is translated as CASSVAIYLNTEAFF.